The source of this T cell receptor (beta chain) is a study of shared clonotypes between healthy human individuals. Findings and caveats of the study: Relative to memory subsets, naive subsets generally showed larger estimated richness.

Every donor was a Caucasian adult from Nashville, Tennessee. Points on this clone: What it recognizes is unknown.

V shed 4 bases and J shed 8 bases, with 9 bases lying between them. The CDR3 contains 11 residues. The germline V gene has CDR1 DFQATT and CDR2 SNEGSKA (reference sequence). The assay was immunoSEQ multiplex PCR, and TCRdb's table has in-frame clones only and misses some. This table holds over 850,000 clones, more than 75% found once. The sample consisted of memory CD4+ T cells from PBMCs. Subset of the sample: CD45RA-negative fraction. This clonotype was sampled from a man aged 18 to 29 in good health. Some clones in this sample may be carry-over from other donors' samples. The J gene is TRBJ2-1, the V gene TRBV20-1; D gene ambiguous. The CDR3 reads CSATGKDEQFF. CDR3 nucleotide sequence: TGCAGTGCTACCGGCAAGGATGAGCAGTTCTTC.